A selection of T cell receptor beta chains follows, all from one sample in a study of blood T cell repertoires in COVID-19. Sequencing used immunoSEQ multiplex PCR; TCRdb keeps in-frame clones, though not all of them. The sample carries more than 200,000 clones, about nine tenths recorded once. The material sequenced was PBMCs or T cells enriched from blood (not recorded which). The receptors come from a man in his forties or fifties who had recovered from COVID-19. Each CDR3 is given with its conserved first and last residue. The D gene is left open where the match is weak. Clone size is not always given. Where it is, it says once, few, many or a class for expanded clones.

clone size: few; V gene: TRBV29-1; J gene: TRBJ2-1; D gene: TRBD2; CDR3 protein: CSVEDQAGSGTTNEQFF; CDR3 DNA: TGCAGCGTTGAAGATCAGGCTGGTAGCGGGACAACCAATGAGCAGTTCTTC
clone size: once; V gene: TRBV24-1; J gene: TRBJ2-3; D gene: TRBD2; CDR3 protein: CATSDVGLARTDTQYF; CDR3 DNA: TGTGCCACCAGTGATGTCGGACTAGCGAGGACAGATACGCAGTATTTT
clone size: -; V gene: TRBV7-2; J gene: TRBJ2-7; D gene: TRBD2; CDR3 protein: CASSLSTSGRTLSYEQYF; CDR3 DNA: TGTGCCAGCAGCCTATCTACTAGCGGGAGGACTCTATCCTACGAGCAGTACTTC
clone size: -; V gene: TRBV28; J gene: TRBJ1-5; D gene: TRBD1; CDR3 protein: CASSLGQGFRQPQHF; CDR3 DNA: TGTGCCAGCAGTTTGGGACAGGGATTCCGCCAGCCCCAGCATTTT
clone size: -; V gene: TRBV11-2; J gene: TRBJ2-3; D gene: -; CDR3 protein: CASSLVPGGWVDTQYF; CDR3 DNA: TGTGCCAGCAGCTTAGTTCCGGGGGGCTGGGTAGATACGCAGTATTTT
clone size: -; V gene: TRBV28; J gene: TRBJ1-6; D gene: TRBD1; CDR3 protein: CASSIGTGVSPLHF; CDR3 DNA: TGTGCCAGCAGTATCGGGACAGGGGTTTCACCCCTCCACTTT
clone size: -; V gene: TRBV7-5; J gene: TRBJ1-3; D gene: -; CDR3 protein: CVRSLVRTGVSGNTIYF; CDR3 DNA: TGTGTCAGAAGCTTAGTTAGGACAGGGGTTTCTGGAAACACCATATATTTT
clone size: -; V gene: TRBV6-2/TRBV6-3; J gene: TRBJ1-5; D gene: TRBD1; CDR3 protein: CASSRQGRSNQPQHF; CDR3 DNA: TGTGCCAGCAGTCGACAGGGACGAAGCAATCAGCCCCAGCATTTT
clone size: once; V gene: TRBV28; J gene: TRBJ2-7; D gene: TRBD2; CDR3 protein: CASSLGGRVNEQYF; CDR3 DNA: TGTGCCAGCAGTTTGGGTGGGAGGGTGAACGAGCAGTACTTC
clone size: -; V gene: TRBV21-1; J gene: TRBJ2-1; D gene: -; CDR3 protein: CASSTWGGSYNEQFF; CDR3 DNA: TGTGCCAGCAGCACCTGGGGGGGTTCCTACAATGAGCAGTTCTTC
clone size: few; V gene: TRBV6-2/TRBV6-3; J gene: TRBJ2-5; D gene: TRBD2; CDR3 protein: CASSPRESGGAKRGQYF; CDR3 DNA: TGTGCCAGCAGTCCCCGGGAGAGCGGGGGGGCTAAGAGGGGCCAGTACTTC
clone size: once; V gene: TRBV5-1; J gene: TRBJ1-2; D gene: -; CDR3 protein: CASSLSLEYGYTF; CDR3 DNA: TGCGCCAGCAGCTTGAGCCTCGAATATGGCTACACCTTC
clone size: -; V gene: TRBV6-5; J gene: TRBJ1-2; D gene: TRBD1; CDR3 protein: CASRYRGTYGYTF; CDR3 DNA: TGTGCCAGCAGATACAGGGGGACCTATGGCTACACCTTC
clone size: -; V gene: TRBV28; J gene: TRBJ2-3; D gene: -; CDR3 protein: CASSTGRDTQYF; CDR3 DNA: TGTGCCAGCAGTACAGGGAGAGATACGCAGTATTTT
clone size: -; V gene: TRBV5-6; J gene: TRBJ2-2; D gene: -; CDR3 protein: CASSLAIQGELFF; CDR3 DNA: TGTGCCAGCAGCTTGGCAATACAGGGGGAGCTGTTTTTT
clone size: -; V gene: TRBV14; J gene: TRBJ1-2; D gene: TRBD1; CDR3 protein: CASSQEFIGQGGYGYTF; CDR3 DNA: TGTGCCAGCAGCCAAGAATTCATCGGACAGGGGGGCTATGGCTACACCTTC
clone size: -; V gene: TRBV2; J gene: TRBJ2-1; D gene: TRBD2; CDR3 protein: CASSVLAGEDEQFF; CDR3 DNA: TGTGCCAGCAGTGTGCTAGCGGGAGAAGATGAGCAGTTCTTC
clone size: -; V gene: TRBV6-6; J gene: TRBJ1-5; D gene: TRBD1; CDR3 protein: CASSSPGQGNQPQHF; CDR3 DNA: TGTGCCAGCAGTTCCCCAGGACAGGGGAATCAGCCCCAGCATTTT
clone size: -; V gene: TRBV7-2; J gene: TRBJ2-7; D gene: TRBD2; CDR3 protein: CASRVGLAGLYEQYF; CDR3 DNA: TGTGCCAGCCGAGTCGGACTAGCGGGACTCTACGAGCAGTACTTC
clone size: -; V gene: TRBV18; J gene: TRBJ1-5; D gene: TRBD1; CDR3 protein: CASSPGQGSQPQHF; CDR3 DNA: TGTGCCAGCTCACCAGGACAGGGCAGCCAGCCCCAGCATTTT
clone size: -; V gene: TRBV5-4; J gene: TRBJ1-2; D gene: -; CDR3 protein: CASSLGTLGGTF; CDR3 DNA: TGTGCCAGCAGCTTAGGGACATTGGGTGGGACCTTC
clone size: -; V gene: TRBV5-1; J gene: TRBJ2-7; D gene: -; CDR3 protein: CASSFQGSYEQYF; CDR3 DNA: TGCGCCAGCAGCTTCCAGGGATCCTACGAGCAGTACTTC
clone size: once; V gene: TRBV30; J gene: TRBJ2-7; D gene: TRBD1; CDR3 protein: CAWNRWDSRDEQYF; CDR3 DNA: TGTGCCTGGAATCGGTGGGACAGCCGAGACGAGCAGTACTTC
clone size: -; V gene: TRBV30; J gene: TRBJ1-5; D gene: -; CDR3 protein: CAWSAGGAREPQHF; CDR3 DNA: TGTGCCTGGAGTGCCGGGGGGGCCCGGGAGCCCCAGCATTTT
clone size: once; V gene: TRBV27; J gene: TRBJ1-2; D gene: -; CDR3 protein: CASSLAHRNYGYTF; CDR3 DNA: TGTGCCAGCAGTTTAGCCCACAGGAACTATGGCTACACCTTC
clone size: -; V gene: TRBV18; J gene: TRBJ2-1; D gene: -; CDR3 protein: CASSPQGINEQFF; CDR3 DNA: TGTGCCAGCTCACCGCAGGGTATCAATGAGCAGTTCTTC
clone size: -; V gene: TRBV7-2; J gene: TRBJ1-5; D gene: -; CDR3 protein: CASSLSSGGTQPQHF; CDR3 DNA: TGTGCCAGCAGCTTAAGCAGCGGAGGAACTCAGCCCCAGCATTTT
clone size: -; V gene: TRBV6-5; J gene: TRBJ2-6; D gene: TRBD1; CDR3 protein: CASSTGASGANVLTF; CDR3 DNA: TGTGCCAGCAGTACAGGGGCCTCTGGGGCCAACGTCCTGACTTTC
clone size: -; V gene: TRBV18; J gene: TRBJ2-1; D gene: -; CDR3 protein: CASSPNIYLGNTDEQFF; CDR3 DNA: TGTGCCAGCTCACCAAACATTTACCTAGGTAATACGGATGAGCAGTTCTTC
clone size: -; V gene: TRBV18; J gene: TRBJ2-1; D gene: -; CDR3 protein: CASSPPTQGINEQFF; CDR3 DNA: TGTGCCAGCTCACCACCGACACAGGGAATCAATGAGCAGTTCTTC
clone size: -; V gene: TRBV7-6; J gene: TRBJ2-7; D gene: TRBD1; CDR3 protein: CASSSQRTGDSYEQYF; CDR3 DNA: TGTGCCAGCAGCTCCCAACGCACAGGGGACTCCTACGAGCAGTACTTC
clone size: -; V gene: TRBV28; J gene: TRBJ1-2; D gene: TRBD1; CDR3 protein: CASTWGTGDNYGYTF; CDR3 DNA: TGTGCCAGCACTTGGGGGACAGGGGATAACTATGGCTACACCTTC
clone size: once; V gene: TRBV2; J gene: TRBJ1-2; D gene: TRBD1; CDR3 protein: CASSTLEGALGYTF; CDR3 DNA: TGTGCCAGCAGTACCCTGGAGGGGGCCCTTGGCTACACCTTC
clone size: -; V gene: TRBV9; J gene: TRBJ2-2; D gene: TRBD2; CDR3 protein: CASSVLTSQGGELFF; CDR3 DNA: TGTGCCAGCAGCGTCCTGACTAGCCAAGGAGGGGAGCTGTTTTTT
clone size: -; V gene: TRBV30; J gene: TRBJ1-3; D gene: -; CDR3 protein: CAWRRDRSGNTIYF; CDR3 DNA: TGTGCCTGGCGGAGGGACCGCTCTGGAAACACCATATATTTT
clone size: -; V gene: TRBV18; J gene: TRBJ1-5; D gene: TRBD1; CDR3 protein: CASSEYGQGGGQPQHF; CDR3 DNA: TGTGCCAGCTCGGAGTACGGACAGGGGGGCGGACAGCCCCAGCATTTT
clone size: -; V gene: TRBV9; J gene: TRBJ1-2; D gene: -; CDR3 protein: CASSTRDTSNYGYTF; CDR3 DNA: TGTGCCAGCAGCACCCGGGACACCTCTAACTATGGCTACACCTTC
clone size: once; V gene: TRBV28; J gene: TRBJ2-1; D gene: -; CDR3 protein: CASKNPGLISYNEQFF; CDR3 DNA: TGTGCCAGCAAAAACCCGGGGTTGATCTCCTACAATGAGCAGTTCTTC
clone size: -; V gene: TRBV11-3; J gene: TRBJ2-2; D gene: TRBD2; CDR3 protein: CASSLVAGGTGELFF; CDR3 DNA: TGTGCCAGCAGCTTAGTTGCGGGAGGGACCGGGGAGCTGTTTTTT
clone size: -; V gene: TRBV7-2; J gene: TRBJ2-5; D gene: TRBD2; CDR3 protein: CASSPGTSGGARYF; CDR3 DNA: TGTGCCAGCAGCCCGGGGACTAGCGGGGGGGCGCGGTACTTC
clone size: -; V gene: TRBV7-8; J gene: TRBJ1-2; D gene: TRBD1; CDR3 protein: CASTLDRGQASYGYTF; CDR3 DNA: TGTGCCAGCACCCTGGACAGGGGACAGGCTAGCTATGGCTACACCTTC
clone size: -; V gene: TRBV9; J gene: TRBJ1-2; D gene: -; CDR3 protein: CASSDQGFWNYGYTF; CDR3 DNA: TGTGCCAGCAGCGACCAGGGGTTCTGGAACTATGGCTACACCTTC
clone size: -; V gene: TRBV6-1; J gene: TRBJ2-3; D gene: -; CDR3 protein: CASSPPGVDTQYF; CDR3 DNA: TGTGCCAGCAGTCCTCCGGGGGTAGATACGCAGTATTTT
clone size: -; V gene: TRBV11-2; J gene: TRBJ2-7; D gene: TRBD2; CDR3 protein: CASRGSSGSSGYEQYF; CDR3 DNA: TGTGCCAGCCGGGGGTCTAGCGGGAGTTCCGGCTACGAGCAGTACTTC
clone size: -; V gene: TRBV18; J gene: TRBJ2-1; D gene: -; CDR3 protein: CASSPPLSSYNEQFF; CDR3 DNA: TGTGCCAGCTCACCACCCCTGAGCTCCTACAATGAGCAGTTCTTC
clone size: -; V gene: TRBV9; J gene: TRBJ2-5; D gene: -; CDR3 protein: CASTRTGRGQETQYF; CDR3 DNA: TGTGCCAGCACCAGGACAGGGAGGGGCCAAGAGACCCAGTACTTC
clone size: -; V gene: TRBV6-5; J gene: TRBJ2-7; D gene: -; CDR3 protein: CARTGGLRIHEQYF; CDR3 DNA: TGTGCCCGTACTGGGGGCTTAAGGATCCACGAGCAGTACTTC
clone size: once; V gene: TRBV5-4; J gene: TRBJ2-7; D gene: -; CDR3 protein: CASSLVSGYEQYF; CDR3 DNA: TGTGCCAGCAGCTTGGTGAGCGGCTACGAGCAGTACTTC
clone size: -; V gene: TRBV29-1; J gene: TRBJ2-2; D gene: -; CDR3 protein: CSGESTNTGELFF; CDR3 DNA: TGCAGCGGAGAATCAACGAACACCGGGGAGCTGTTTTTT
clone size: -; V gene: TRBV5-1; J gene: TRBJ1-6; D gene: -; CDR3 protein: CASRWTHDNSPLHF; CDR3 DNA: TGCGCCAGCAGGTGGACACACGATAATTCACCCCTCCACTTT
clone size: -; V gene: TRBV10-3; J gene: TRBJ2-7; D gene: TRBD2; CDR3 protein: CAISVPVAGARLEQYF; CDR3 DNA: TGTGCCATCAGCGTACCTGTAGCGGGCGCAAGGCTCGAGCAGTACTTC
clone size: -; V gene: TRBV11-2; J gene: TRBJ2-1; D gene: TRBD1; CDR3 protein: CASSLGWDRTGLKGNEQFF; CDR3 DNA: TGTGCCAGCAGCTTAGGGTGGGATCGGACAGGGTTGAAGGGGAATGAGCAGTTCTTC
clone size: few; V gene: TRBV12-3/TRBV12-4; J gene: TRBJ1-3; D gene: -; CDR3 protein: CASTPRYGNTIYF; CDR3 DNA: TGTGCCAGCACCCCCCGCTACGGAAACACCATATATTTT
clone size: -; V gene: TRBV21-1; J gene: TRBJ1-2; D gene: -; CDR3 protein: CASSARGGYTF; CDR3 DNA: TGTGCCAGCAGCGCCAGGGGTGGCTACACCTTC